Each of the 32 T cell receptor beta chains below was sequenced from the same sample in a study of cytotoxic CD8 clonotypes in ibrutinib-treated CLL. Sequencing was performed with immunoSEQ multiplex PCR; in TCRdb, only in-frame clones are kept and a portion is missing. This table has 110,000 or so clones, 45% to 65% appearing once. Material: PBMCs, obtained after 24 months of ibrutinib treatment. The receptor source for this set is a human donor with chronic lymphocytic leukemia.

The chain joins TRBV28 to TRBJ1-4; a possible D gene is TRBD1 (5 bases). The germline V gene has CDR1 MDHEN and CDR2 SYDVKM. CDR3 size: 15 residues. Trimming left V 6 bases short and J 0 bases short, with 11 bases between. CDR3 protein: CASRRDGSTNEKLFF. As DNA, the CDR3 is TGTGCCAGCAGGAGGGACGGTTCAACTAATGAAAAACTGTTTTTT.

This clone was counted between two and nine times. This chain uses TRBV19 with TRBJ1-2; 7 bases match TRBD1. V lost 10 bases to trimming and J lost 4 bases; unmatched junction nucleotides: 12. This CDR3 is 14 amino acids long. CDR1 is LNHDA and CDR2 is SQIVND in the germline V gene (reference sequence). The CDR3 region has the DNA TGTGCCACCACCGGACAGGTCGGAGTCTATGGCTACACCTTC. Translation gives CATTGQVGVYGYTF.

J is TRBJ1-2 and V is TRBV21-1. TRBV21-1 counts as a pseudogene. The CDR3 length is 10 residues. The CDR3 bases are TGTGCCAGCAGCACCTATGGCTACACCTTC. It codes for CASSTYGYTF.

This chain joins TRBV10-2 and TRBJ2-3; D ambiguous. There are 15 residues in the CDR3. The V and J ends lost 1 base and 0 bases respectively, with 8 bases between them. Per the germline V gene, CDR1 is WSHSY and CDR2 is SAAADI. The CDR3 here is CASSELGRSTDTQYF. The CDR3 nucleotides are TGCGCCAGCAGTGAGTTAGGACGGAGCACAGATACGCAGTATTTT.

This clone has just one count. The genes are TRBV12-5 and TRBJ1-5, with 9 nucleotides matching TRBD1. After removal of 2 bases from V and 2 bases from J, the junction contained 1 base not matched to a gene. CDR1 and CDR2 (germline): LGHNT, FRNRAP. CDR3 length: 15 amino acids. Here the CDR3 reads CASGLWTGGNQPQHF. The CDR3 DNA is TGTGCTAGTGGTTTGTGGACAGGGGGCAATCAGCCCCAGCATTTT.

The chain links TRBV18 to TRBJ2-2, with D hard to call. Germline-derived CDR1 and CDR2 are KGHSH and LQKENI. The V end was cut by 6 bases, the J end by 5 bases, with 16 bases between. The CDR3 is 15 residues long. CDR3 region: CASSPSQRWTGELFF. The CDR3 nucleotides are TGTGCCAGCTCTCCTAGTCAGAGGTGGACCGGGGAGCTGTTTTTT.

CDR3 DNA sequence: TGTGCCAGCAGCTTCTGGGGGACTAAATCGAAAACTTCCTACAATGAGCAGTTCTTC. Amino acid sequence: CASSFWGTKSKTSYNEQFF. V usage is TRBV5-6 and J usage is TRBJ2-1; TRBD2 agrees at 7 bases. Losses at the gene ends were 2 bases for V and 1 base for J; bases not matched to a gene: 15. Germline V lookup: CDR1 SGHDT, CDR2 YYEEEE. The CDR3 runs to 19 residues. Full variable domain (rest looked up from reference TRBV5-6 and TRBJ2-1): DAGVTQSPTHLIKTRGQQVTLRCSPKSGHDTVSWYQQALGQGPQFIFQYYEEEERQRGNFPDRFSGHQFPNYSSELNVNALLLGDSALYLCASSFWGTKSKTSYNEQFFGPGTRLTVL.

This clone showed up just a few times. The CDR3 loop is CAWKGADFDTF. CDR3 in DNA: TGTGCCTGGAAGGGGGCAGACTTCGACACCTTC. The rearrangement joins TRBV30 to TRBJ1-2; 7 nucleotides agree with TRBD1. This CDR3 has 11 residues. Germline CDR1 GTSNPN, CDR2 SVGIG (reference sequence). Unmatched junction bases numbered 8, after V lost 4 bases and J lost 12 bases.

This sequence joins TRBV7-2 and TRBJ1-1; D possibly corresponds to TRBD1 (5 bases). Trimming stripped 4 bases from V and 3 bases from J, with 12 bases between. The CDR3 is 14 residues long. Germline lookup yields CDR1 SGHTA and CDR2 FQGNSA. The CDR3 here is CASSSRGGYTEAFF. For the CDR3, the DNA is TGTGCCAGCAGCTCTAGGGGAGGGTACACTGAAGCTTTCTTT. The full variable domain, rest sourced from reference TRBV7-2 and TRBJ1-1, is GAGVSQSPSNKVTEKGKDVELRCDPISGHTALYWYRQSLGQGLEFLIYFQGNSAPDKSGLPSDRFSAERTGGSVSTLTIQRTQQEDSAVYLCASSSRGGYTEAFFGQGTRLTVV.

The gene calls are TRBV6-5 and TRBJ1-4, with D possibly matching TRBD1 (6 bases). The CDR3 runs to 15 residues. The ends were cut back, 4 bases at V and 6 bases at J, with 15 bases in the middle. Germline V CDR1 and CDR2: MNHEY, SVGAGI. The CDR3 DNA is TGTGCCAGCAGTTCCTGGCAGGGGAGGGATGAAAAACTGTTTTTT. The encoded protein is CASSSWQGRDEKLFF.

A remark on this clone: This CDR3 is also generated by other DNA sequences in the sample. The gene calls are TRBV6-1 and TRBJ1-5; no clear D gene. The CDR3 runs to 14 residues. V was cut by 1 base and J by 0 bases, with 4 bases left in between. Germline CDR1 and CDR2: MNHNS and SASEGT. DNA for the CDR3: TGTGCCAGCAGTGAAGGACTTAGCAATCAGCCCCAGCATTTT. This gives the protein CASSEGLSNQPQHF.

With regard to this clone: At one end, the junction sequence differs from germline, possibly due to a read error. The V gene is TRBV7-7, the J gene TRBJ1-2, with D perhaps matching TRBD1 (5 bases). The V gene's germline CDR1 is SSHAT and CDR2 FNYEAQ (reference sequence). The CDR3 extends over 15 amino acids. CDR3 in DNA: TGTGCTAGCACCCCTGACAGACAACGAAACTATGGCTACACCTTC. It encodes CASTPDRQRNYGYTF.

The chain couples TRBV30 to TRBJ1-2, with D perhaps matching TRBD1 (6 bases). The germline CDR1 and CDR2 sequences are GTSNPN and SVGIG (reference sequence). Trimming stripped 0 bases from V and 8 bases from J, with 16 bases between. The CDR3 spans 14 residues. The CDR3 spells CAWSVIGGSRGYTF. The CDR3, as DNA: TGTGCCTGGAGTGTCATTGGGGGCTCGAGGGGCTACACCTTC.

The chain couples TRBV6-1 to TRBJ1-2; 7 positions match TRBD1. The CDR3 is 14 residues long. V trimming: 6 bases; J trimming: 3 bases; junction bases outside the gene matches: 7. Per the germline V gene, CDR1 is MNHNS and CDR2 is SASEGT. In nucleotides, the CDR3 is TGTGCCAGCAGCATCAGGGGGAGCGACTATGGCTACACCTTC. Encoded protein: CASSIRGSDYGYTF.

This clone was counted between two and nine times. The chain carries TRBV28 and TRBJ1-4; tentatively, D is TRBD1 (6 bases). The germline V gene encodes CDR1 MDHEN and CDR2 SYDVKM. The germline V and J ends were trimmed by 2 bases and 8 bases, with 15 bases remaining between them. This CDR3 is built from 15 residues. For the CDR3, the DNA is TGTGCCAGCAGTTTAGGGGGAGGGGGTGCGGAAAAACTGTTTTTT. It is translated as CASSLGGGGAEKLFF.

This chain links TRBV5-4 with TRBJ1-3; D may be TRBD1 (5 bases). The V end was cut by 4 bases, the J end by 0 bases, with 14 bases between. Germline loops: CDR1 SGHNT, CDR2 YYREEE (reference sequence). The CDR3 is 16 amino acids. The CDR3 here is CASSGPGLYSGNTIYF. The CDR3 nucleotides are TGTGCCAGCAGCGGACCGGGACTCTACTCTGGAAACACCATATATTTT.

This chain joins TRBV7-2 and TRBJ1-5; 11 bases align to TRBD1. The J segment lost 6 bases and the V segment lost 1 base, leaving 5 bases of the junction unmatched. CDR3 size: 16 residues. Germline lookup yields CDR1 SGHTA and CDR2 FQGNSA. CDR3 in amino acids: CASSLVGQGAIQPQHF. CDR3 sequence (DNA): TGTGCCAGCAGCTTAGTCGGACAGGGGGCTATTCAGCCCCAGCATTTT.

The chain joins TRBV5-1 to TRBJ2-7, with TRBD2 matching 9 bases. Per germline, CDR1 SGHRS and CDR2 YFSETQ. The length of the CDR3 is 15 residues. V was pared by 1 base and J by 2 bases, with 4 bases of the junction left unmatched. CDR3 in DNA: TGCGCCAGCAGCTTGATTGCGGGGGGGCCCTACGAGCAGTACTTC. Amino acids: CASSLIAGGPYEQYF.

With regard to this clone: A single base separates this from a much larger clone, so it may be a read error. This rearrangement joins TRBV2 to TRBJ2-3, with D unresolved. The CDR3 loop spans 10 amino acids. Trimming cost V 8 bases and J 3 bases, with 3 bases left between them. Germline CDR1 reads SNHLY; CDR2 reads FYNNEI. CDR3: CASRTDTQYF. The CDR3 nucleotides are TGTGCCAGCCGGACAGATACGCAGTATTTT.

The rearrangement uses TRBV7-9 and TRBJ1-4, with D hard to call. The CDR3 totals 14 residues. CDR1 is SEHNR, CDR2 FQNEAQ, per germline (reference sequence). V lost 2 bases and J 7 bases, leaving 11 bases between the germline ends. The CDR3 loop reads CASSLSATSEKLFF. CDR3 sequence (DNA): TGTGCCAGCAGCTTATCGGCCACTTCTGAAAAACTGTTTTTT.

Of note for this clone: It may be a read error: a sequence one base away is much more abundant. V gene TRBV7-6 combines with J gene TRBJ2-6; D remains unclear. The CDR3 consists of 13 residues. Germline loops: CDR1 SGHVS, CDR2 FNYEAQ. V was clipped by 3 bases and J by 3 bases, with 3 bases between them. The CDR3, as DNA: TGTGCCAGCAGCTTGGGTGGGGCCAACGTCCTGACTTTC. Protein product: CASSLGGANVLTF.

This chain links TRBV6-5 with TRBJ1-1; D is possibly TRBD1 (5 bases). The V and J ends lost 6 bases and 0 bases respectively, with 11 bases between them. Germline-derived CDR1 and CDR2 are MNHEY and SVGAGI. The CDR3 totals 14 residues. The CDR3 DNA reads TGTGCCAGCAGAGGGGAAAGGATGAACACTGAAGCTTTCTTT. Translation: CASRGERMNTEAFF.

The gene calls are TRBV5-1 and TRBJ1-1; 7 positions agree with TRBD1. The CDR3 has 14 amino acids. Per the germline V gene, CDR1 is SGHRS and CDR2 is YFSETQ. V trimming: 1 base; J trimming: 4 bases; junction bases outside the gene matches: 4. The CDR3 bases are TGCGCCAGCAGCTTGCGGGGACAGTTCACTGAAGCTTTCTTT. Translating it yields CASSLRGQFTEAFF. Full variable domain (outside the CDR3, taken from reference TRBV5-1 and TRBJ1-1): KAGVTQTPRYLIKTRGQQVTLSCSPISGHRSVSWYQQTPGQGLQFLFEYFSETQRNKGNFPGRFSGRQFSNSRSEMNVSTLELGDSALYLCASSLRGQFTEAFFGQGTRLTVV.

This clone was recorded a few times. The V and J genes are TRBV30 and TRBJ2-5; TRBD1 agrees at 9 bases. The germline gives CDR1 GTSNPN, CDR2 SVGIG (reference sequence). V was clipped by 5 bases and J by 4 bases; unmatched bases: 8. This CDR3 has 14 amino acids. The CDR3 loop reads CAWGTGQNGETQYF. Here the CDR3 DNA reads TGTGCCTGGGGGACAGGGCAAAATGGAGAGACCCAGTACTTC.

The rearrangement links TRBV2 to TRBJ1-2; maybe TRBD1 (5 bases). The V gene's germline CDR1 is SNHLY and CDR2 FYNNEI. CDR3 length: 15 amino acids. Trimming took 2 bases from V and 4 from J, leaving 14 bases between them. This chain's CDR3 is CASSEFDSSIYGYTF. The DNA for the CDR3 is TGTGCCAGCAGTGAATTCGACAGTTCGATCTATGGCTACACCTTC.

This clone has just a few counts. This chain uses TRBV11-2 with TRBJ2-1; 8 positions match TRBD2. Germline V gene lookup returns CDR1 SGHAT and CDR2 FQNNGV. J gave up 8 bases and V 3 bases, and 9 bases lay outside the gene matches. There are 15 residues in the CDR3. In DNA, the CDR3 is TGTGCCAGCAGCTTGTCCAGCGGGGGAAGTTATGAGCAGTTCTTC. It codes for CASSLSSGGSYEQFF.

This sequence joins TRBV19 and TRBJ1-2, with 9 nucleotides matching TRBD1. Germline CDR1 LNHDA, CDR2 SQIVND (reference sequence). The CDR3 is 16 residues long. Losses at the gene ends were 1 base for V and 5 bases for J; bases not matched to a gene: 8. The CDR3 is CASSIAGQGARYGYTF. Written as DNA, the CDR3 is TGTGCCAGTAGTATAGCGGGACAGGGCGCGAGATATGGCTACACCTTC. The complete variable domain, with remaining parts taken from reference TRBV19 and TRBJ1-2, reads DGGITQSPKYLFRKEGQNVTLSCEQNLNHDAMYWYRQDPGQGLRLIYYSQIVNDFQKGDIAEGYSVSREKKESFPLTVTSAQKNPTAFYLCASSIAGQGARYGYTFGSGTRLTVV.

This clone appeared a few times. V usage is TRBV11-3 and J usage is TRBJ1-6; TRBD1 matches 7 bases. The CDR3 is made up of 14 amino acids. The V gene end was trimmed by 7 bases and the J gene end by 7 bases; junction bases not matched to a gene: 7. CDR1 SGHNT and CDR2 YENEEA come from the germline V gene. In DNA form, the CDR3 reads TGTGCCAGCACGAGGGACAGCGGGAATTCACCCCTCCACTTT. It encodes CASTRDSGNSPLHF.

The table lists this clone with a few counts. V usage is TRBV5-5 and J usage is TRBJ1-1; TRBD1 matches at 7 bases. The CDR3 sequence is 12 residues long. The V gene end was trimmed by 4 bases and the J gene end by 5 bases; junction bases not matched to a gene: 2. Germline V gives CDR1 SGHKS, CDR2 YYEKEE (reference sequence). The CDR3 DNA is TGTGCCAGCAGCCCAGGGGGGACTGAAGCTTTCTTT. Translated, it gives CASSPGGTEAFF.

The chain links TRBV6-1 to TRBJ2-7; D may be TRBD2 (6 bases). The germline V gene encodes CDR1 MNHNS and CDR2 SASEGT. The V end was cut by 4 bases, the J end by 9 bases, with 10 bases between. This CDR3 region has 11 residues. In DNA, the CDR3 is TGTGCCAGCAGTGGTTGGGGAGGGCAGTACTTC. Translation gives CASSGWGGQYF.

This chain joins TRBV28 and TRBJ1-2; 9 nucleotides agree with TRBD1. This CDR3 spans 13 amino acids. Trimming at V came to 4 bases and at J to 8 bases, leaving 5 bases not matched to a gene. In germline, CDR1 is MDHEN, CDR2 SYDVKM. The CDR3 protein is CASSSLGQGGYTF. The DNA of the CDR3 is TGTGCCAGCAGTTCCCTGGGACAGGGCGGCTACACCTTC.

The rearrangement joins TRBV11-3 to TRBJ1-1; D uncertain. CDR1 is SGHNT and CDR2 is YENEEA in the germline V gene. Trimming removed 2 bases from V and 14 bases from J, with 18 bases in between. The CDR3 spans 13 residues. The CDR3 region has the DNA TGTGCCAGCAGCTTACGGACGCCCCTTGATACATTCTTT. Translation gives CASSLRTPLDTFF.